The clone carrying this TCR beta chain was counted a few times. This sample is drawn from a study of blood T cells in healthy people across ages. The authors ran a second PCR of 7 to 11 cycles using a sample-barcoded 5' primer and a J-beta primer mix. TCRdb fed the 5' RACE reads into MiXCR, producing one record per CDR3 protein. The sample records some 1.4 million distinct CDR3 sequences, about 40% being singletons. CDR3 size: 13 residues. V was pared by 6 bases and J by 8 bases, with 16 bases between. In germline, CDR1 is MNHNY, CDR2 SVGAGI (reference sequence). Collection of ten milliliters of peripheral blood was performed for each donor.

The sample taken for sequencing was blood. The origin of this receptor is a woman aged 18-30 years in good health. The chain carries TRBV6-6 and TRBJ1-2, with a tentative D call TRBD1 (6 bases). The CDR3 region is CASRAQGRGGYTF. Written as DNA, the CDR3 is TGTGCCAGCAGAGCACAGGGCCGTGGGGGCTACACCTTC.